The 7 T cell receptor beta chains below were found in one sample sequenced in a study of cytomegalovirus exposure and HLA in healthy donors. It was with 60 Vbeta and 13 Jbeta primers that the PCR ran. Data came from immunoSEQ multiplex PCR; TCRdb stores just in-frame clones and leaves some out. Seen in this sample are 100,000 to 150,000 clones; the ten most common clones hold about 2.7%. The sample comprised PBMCs. The origin of the receptors is a man aged 25 to 45 in good health and CMV-seronegative.

The chain uses TRBV4-2 and TRBJ2-7; 10 bases line up with TRBD2. The germline V gene has CDR1 LGHNA and CDR2 YNFKEQ. Germline trimming cut 0 bases from V and 2 bases from J; bases unmatched to any gene: 4. This CDR3 has 16 amino acids. CDR3 loop: CASSQDPLAGAYEQYF. The CDR3 nucleotides read TGTGCCAGCAGCCAAGATCCCCTAGCGGGAGCCTACGAGCAGTACTTC.

The gene calls are TRBV5-1 and TRBJ2-7; D might be TRBD2 (6 bases). The CDR3 sequence is 14 residues long. Germline V gene sequence: CDR1 SGHRS, CDR2 YFSETQ. V was clipped by 5 bases and J by 5 bases, with 17 bases between them. In DNA, the CDR3 is TGCGCCAGCAGTAGCGGCTTTTCCGGCGACGAGCAGTACTTC. Translation gives CASSSGFSGDEQYF.

CDR3 in DNA: TGTGCCAGCAGCTCGTCCGGGACAGGGGGCTTGCTTGGCTACACCTTC. Protein product: CASSSSGTGGLLGYTF. The J gene is TRBJ1-2, the V gene TRBV11-2, with 12 bases lining up with TRBD1. The CDR3 sequence is 16 residues long. The germline V gene has CDR1 SGHAT and CDR2 FQNNGV. Germline trimming cut 4 bases from V and 7 bases from J; bases unmatched to any gene: 10.

The CDR3 region is CASSQDAGSHYGYTF. DNA for the CDR3: TGCGCCAGCAGCCAAGATGCAGGCTCTCACTATGGCTACACCTTC. The chain employs TRBV4-3 and TRBJ1-2, with D uncertain. The CDR3 contains 15 residues. Germline V gives CDR1 LGHNA, CDR2 YSLEER. The V and J ends lost 0 bases and 3 bases respectively, with 11 bases between them.

V usage is TRBV28 and J usage is TRBJ2-2, with TRBD2 identical over 8 bases. Germline CDR1 reads MDHEN; CDR2 reads SYDVKM. Unmatched junction bases numbered 7, after V lost 1 base and J lost 6 bases. The CDR3 runs to 16 residues. The CDR3 sequence: CASSLLAGSAPGELFF. The CDR3 DNA reads TGTGCCAGCAGTTTATTAGCGGGATCTGCTCCCGGGGAGCTGTTTTTT.

With regard to this clone: At one end, the junction sequence differs from germline, possibly due to a read error. V is TRBV7-7 and J is TRBJ2-3; 7 bases are shared with TRBD2. This CDR3 has 14 amino acids. Germline V gene sequence: CDR1 SSHAT, CDR2 FNYEAQ (reference sequence). As DNA, the CDR3 is TGTGCCAGCAGCATAGCGGGTCGAGGCGATACGCAGTATTTT. Protein sequence: CASSIAGRGDTQYF. Complete variable domain (other parts from reference TRBV7-7 and TRBJ2-3): GAGVSQSPRYKVTKRGQDVTLRCDPISSHATLYWYQQALGQGPEFLTYFNYEAQPDKSGLPSDRFSAERPEGSISTLTIQRTEQRDSAMYRCASSIAGRGDTQYFGPGTRLTVL.

The CDR3 DNA sequence: TGTGCCAGCAGCGCCTTTGGGGACTGGGGCTACGAGCAGTACTTC. Amino acids: CASSAFGDWGYEQYF. The rearrangement uses TRBV25-1 and TRBJ2-7, with a possible D match to TRBD2 (6 bases). The CDR3 sequence is 15 residues long. Germline values: CDR1 MGHDK, CDR2 SYGVNS. The ends were cut back, 6 bases at V and 3 bases at J, with 18 bases in the middle.